The clone carrying this TCR beta chain was seen only once. In the source study's methods: Reference gene primers were amplified, and this amplification served to estimate nucleated cell counts. Profiling relied on immunoSEQ multiplex PCR, and the TCRdb table lists in-frame clones only, not all of them. The V and J calls and clone size were taken over from that table, and D and trimming were inferred from the DNA. The sample has over 100,000 clones; around 81% are singletons. From germline, CDR1 is KGHDR and CDR2 SFDVKD. The CDR3 runs to 15 residues. Trimming took 5 bases from V and 2 from J; bases not matched to a gene: 4. This sample is part of a study of blood T cell repertoires in COVID-19. The wider study: The samples span acute and convalescent COVID-19 from the United States, Italy and Spain. PBMCs, B-cell-depleted T cells, or T cells were the source of the cDNA or gDNA that made up the material.

The V gene is TRBV24-1, the J gene TRBJ1-2; 10 nucleotides align to TRBD1. This receptor was taken from a human donor in a cohort sampled during active or convalescent COVID-19. The material sequenced was peripheral blood. The CDR3, as DNA: TGTGCCACCAGTGGCTGGACAGGGGGGAACTATGGCTACACCTTC. The encoded protein is CATSGWTGGNYGYTF.